This entry lists 11 T cell receptor beta chains sequenced from one sample in a study of shared clonotypes between healthy human individuals (TCRdb year 2020). The receptor library was made with the immunoSEQ multiplex PCR assay. The table comes from immuneACCESS by way of TCRdb, which keeps in-frame sequences with V and J called. Part of the clones is missing from these tables; in studies checked, under half for an unresolved V gene and the rest for unknown reasons. The sample yields some 2.4 million clones; roughly 93% were counted once. In total, the top ten clones hold approximately 0.35% of the sample. Specimen: naive CD4+ T cells from PBMCs. Read against the paper, the sample's cell subset or site label means: CD45RA+ positively selected. The receptors come from a man aged 18 to 30 in good health. Some clones in this sample may be carry-over from other donors' samples.

In DNA, the CDR3 is TGCGCCAGCAGCCCCGGCGGCTACACAGATACGCAGTATTTT. Translation: CASSPGGYTDTQYF. The V call is TRBV5-1, the J call TRBJ2-3, with D hard to call. In germline, CDR1 is SGHRS, CDR2 YFSETQ. The CDR3 is 14 residues long. V lost 4 bases to trimming and J lost 2 bases, with 11 bases between them.

This chain connects TRBV9 to TRBJ1-5; D is perhaps TRBD1 (5 bases). This CDR3 has 14 amino acids. Trimming pared 0 bases from V and 4 bases from J, leaving 8 bases between. Germline V gives CDR1 SGDLS, CDR2 YYNGEE. For the CDR3, the DNA is TGTGCCAGCAGCGTAGAGGGACGGAATCAGCCCCAGCATTTT. Its protein is CASSVEGRNQPQHF. The whole variable domain, remainder taken from reference TRBV9 and TRBJ1-5, is DSGVTQTPKHLITATGQRVTLRCSPRSGDLSVYWYQQSLDQGLQFLIQYYNGEERAKGNILERFSAQQFPDLHSELNLSSLELGDSALYFCASSVEGRNQPQHFGDGTRLSIL.

This clone showed up just once. The chain is built from TRBV7-2 and TRBJ1-2; D remains ambiguous. Trimming took off 3 bases at V and 3 bases at J, with 8 bases between the two ends. The CDR3 runs to 13 residues. Germline values: CDR1 SGHTA, CDR2 FQGNSA. CDR3 amino acids: CASSFRRDYGYTF. The DNA for the CDR3 is TGTGCCAGCAGCTTTCGACGGGACTATGGCTACACCTTC.

The rearrangement links TRBV18 to TRBJ1-1; 7 positions agree with TRBD1. Per germline, CDR1 KGHSH and CDR2 LQKENI. The CDR3 contains 14 residues. J was trimmed by 2 bases and V by 6 bases; bases with no gene match: 6. CDR3 amino acids: CASSRGVQNTEAFF. CDR3 coding DNA: TGTGCCAGCTCCAGGGGGGTACAAAACACTGAAGCTTTCTTT.

This chain joins TRBV21-1 and TRBJ2-7; TRBD2, the table's D call, was not compared with the DNA. TRBV21-1 is a pseudogene segment. The CDR3 is 20 residues long. The CDR3 loop reads CASSKGCGQGREPLAYEQYF. The CDR3 DNA reads TGTGCCAGCAGCAAGGGGTGTGGCCAGGGGCGGGAGCCCTTAGCTTACGAGCAGTACTTC.

V is TRBV5-1 and J is TRBJ2-1, with D possibly TRBD2 on 5 matching bases. This CDR3 has 13 amino acids. Germline V gene sequence: CDR1 SGHRS, CDR2 YFSETQ. V lost 4 bases, J lost 6 bases, and 11 bases lay in between. The CDR3 sequence: CASSDSAGNEQFF. As DNA, the CDR3 is TGCGCCAGCAGCGATAGTGCGGGCAATGAGCAGTTCTTC.

V is TRBV5-1 and J is TRBJ2-1; no clear D. Per germline, CDR1 SGHRS and CDR2 YFSETQ. The CDR3 length is 16 residues. V was shortened by 4 bases and J by 4 bases, with 18 bases between the two germline ends. This CDR3 reads CASSRWQAREYNEQFF. In DNA form, the CDR3 reads TGCGCCAGCAGCCGATGGCAAGCGAGAGAATACAATGAGCAGTTCTTC.

This clone appeared a single time. V is TRBV5-1 and J is TRBJ1-1; 10 nucleotides match TRBD1. CDR1 SGHRS and CDR2 YFSETQ come from the germline V gene. The CDR3 consists of 15 residues. V was pared by 0 bases and J by 4 bases, with 3 bases of the junction left unmatched. CDR3 sequence (DNA): TGCGCCAGCAGCTTGGAGGGACAGGGGTTCACTGAAGCTTTCTTT. Amino acids: CASSLEGQGFTEAFF.

The chain links TRBV11-2 to TRBJ2-1; 13 nucleotides agree with TRBD2. V lost 5 bases to trimming and J lost 6 bases; unmatched junction nucleotides: 7. This CDR3 comprises 16 residues. Germline loops: CDR1 SGHAT, CDR2 FQNNGV. CDR3 sequence: CASSRGGLAGANEQFF. The CDR3 DNA is TGTGCCAGCAGCCGGGGCGGACTAGCGGGGGCCAATGAGCAGTTCTTC.

V is TRBV29-1 and J is TRBJ1-5, with 8 bases lining up with TRBD1. This CDR3 region has 15 residues. The V and J ends lost 3 bases and 4 bases, in that order; junction bases with no gene match: 8. Germline CDR1 SQVTM, CDR2 ANQGSEA. The CDR3 DNA reads TGCAGCGTTGACCCGACAGGGGCGCAGAATCAGCCCCAGCATTTT. The encoded protein is CSVDPTGAQNQPQHF.

For the CDR3, the DNA is TGTGCCAGCAGCGTTATAAAGGGGGCTTATGAAAAACTGTTTTTT. As protein: CASSVIKGAYEKLFF. The V gene is TRBV11-3, the J gene TRBJ1-4; 7 bases line up with TRBD1. The CDR3 has 15 residues. CDR1 SGHNT and CDR2 YENEEA come from the germline V gene. V lost 5 bases to trimming and J lost 6 bases; unmatched junction nucleotides: 9.